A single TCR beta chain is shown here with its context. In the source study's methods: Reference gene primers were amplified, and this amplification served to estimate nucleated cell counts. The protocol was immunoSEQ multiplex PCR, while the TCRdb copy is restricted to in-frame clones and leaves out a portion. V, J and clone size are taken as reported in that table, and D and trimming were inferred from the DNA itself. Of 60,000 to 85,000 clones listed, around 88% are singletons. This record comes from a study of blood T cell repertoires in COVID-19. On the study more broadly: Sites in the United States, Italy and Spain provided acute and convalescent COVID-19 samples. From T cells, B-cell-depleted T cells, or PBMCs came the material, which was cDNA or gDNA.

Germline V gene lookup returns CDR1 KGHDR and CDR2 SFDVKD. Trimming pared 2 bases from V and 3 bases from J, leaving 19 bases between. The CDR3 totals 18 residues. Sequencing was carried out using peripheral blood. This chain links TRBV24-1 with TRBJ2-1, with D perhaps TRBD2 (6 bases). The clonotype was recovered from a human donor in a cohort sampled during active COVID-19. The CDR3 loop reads CATSDSPHGGKYYNEQFF. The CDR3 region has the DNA TGTGCCACCAGTGATTCCCCCCACGGGGGAAAGTACTACAATGAGCAGTTCTTC.